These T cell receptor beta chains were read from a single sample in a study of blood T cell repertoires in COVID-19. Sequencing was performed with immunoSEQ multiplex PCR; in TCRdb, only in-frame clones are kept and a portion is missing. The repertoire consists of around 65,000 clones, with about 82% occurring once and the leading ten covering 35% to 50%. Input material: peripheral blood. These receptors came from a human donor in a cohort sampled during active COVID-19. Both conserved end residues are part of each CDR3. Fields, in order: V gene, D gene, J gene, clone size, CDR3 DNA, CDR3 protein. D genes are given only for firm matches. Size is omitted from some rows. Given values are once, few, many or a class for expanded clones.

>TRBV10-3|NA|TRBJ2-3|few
TGTGCCATCAGTGAGTCCACCGGGTCCACCCGCCCCGATACGCAGTATTTT
CAISESTGSTRPDTQYF
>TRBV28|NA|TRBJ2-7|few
TGTGCCAGCAGGTATCGACAAGAGCAGTACTTC
CASRYRQEQYF
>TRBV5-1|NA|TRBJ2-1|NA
TGCGCCAGCGGCGGAGGGGGCGTCAATGAGCAGTTCTTC
CASGGGGVNEQFF
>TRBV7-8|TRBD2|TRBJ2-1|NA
TGTGCCAGCAGCTTAGAGCGACTAGCGGGGGGCAATGAGCAGTTCTTC
CASSLERLAGGNEQFF
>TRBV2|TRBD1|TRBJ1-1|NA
TGTGCCAGCAGCCTACTCGGACAGGGAACTGAAGCTTTCTTT
CASSLLGQGTEAFF
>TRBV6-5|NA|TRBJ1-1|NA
TGTGCCAGCAGTTACAGGGGATGGAACACTGAAGCTTTCTTT
CASSYRGWNTEAFF
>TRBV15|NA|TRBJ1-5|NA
TGTGCCACCAGCGCGGAGAGCTATAGCAATCAGCCCCAGCATTTT
CATSAESYSNQPQHF
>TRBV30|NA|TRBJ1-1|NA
TGTGCCTGGAGTGTTCGCCGCGGAGCCCGCGTTTTTGCTCGCACTGAAGCTTTCTTT
CAWSVRRGARVFARTEAFF
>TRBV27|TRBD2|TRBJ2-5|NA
TGTGCCAGCAGTTCACTAGCGGGCACAGAGACCCAGTACTTC
CASSSLAGTETQYF
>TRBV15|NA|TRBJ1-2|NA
TGTGCCACCAGCAGAGATCCAGGATTCAACTATGGCTACACCTTC
CATSRDPGFNYGYTF
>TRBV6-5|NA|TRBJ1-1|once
TGTGCCAGCACCACCCCAGGGCGGAACACTGAAGCTTTCTTT
CASTTPGRNTEAFF
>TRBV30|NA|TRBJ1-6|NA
TGTGCCTGGAGTGTACGAAACAGCAATTCACCCCTCCACTTT
CAWSVRNSNSPLHF
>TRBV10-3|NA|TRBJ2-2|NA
TGTGCCATCAGTGACTTACAAACCACCGGGGAGCTGTTTTTT
CAISDLQTTGELFF
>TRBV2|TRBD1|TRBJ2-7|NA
TGTGCCAGCAGGCCTGACAGGGTATACGAGCAGTACTTC
CASRPDRVYEQYF